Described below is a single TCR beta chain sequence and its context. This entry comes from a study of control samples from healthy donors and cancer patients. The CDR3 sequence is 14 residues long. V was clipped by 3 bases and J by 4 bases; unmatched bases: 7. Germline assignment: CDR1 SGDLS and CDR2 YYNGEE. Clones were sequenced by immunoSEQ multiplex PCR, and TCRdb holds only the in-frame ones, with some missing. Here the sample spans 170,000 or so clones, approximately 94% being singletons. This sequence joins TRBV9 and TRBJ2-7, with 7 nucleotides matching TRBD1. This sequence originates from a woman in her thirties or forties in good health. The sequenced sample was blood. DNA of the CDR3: TGTGCCAGCAGCGAGGGGACAGCGATGTACGAGCAGTACTTC. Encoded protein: CASSEGTAMYEQYF.